These 14 T cell receptor beta chains came from one sample sequenced in a study of blood T cells in healthy people across ages (dated by TCRdb to 2015 to 2017). Libraries were constructed by 5' RACE. TCRdb records Illumina HiSeq 2500 as the sequencer. A second PCR of roughly 6 to 11 cycles was run with a J-beta primer mix and a sample-barcoded 5' primer. Starting from the raw public reads, TCRdb applied fastp trimming at Q25, assembled clones with MiXCR and retained in-frame beta chains. CDR3 protein sequences are deduplicated, and each keeps its most common genes and DNA. The sample records about 290,000 distinct CDR3 sequences, roughly 29% of which are singletons. Clones ranked in the top ten supply roughly 28% of the sample. The sample comprised blood. These receptors came from a woman between 65 and 79 years old in good health.

This clonotype was found a few times. The chain uses TRBV12-3 or TRBV12-4 and TRBJ2-1; 9 positions agree with TRBD2. This CDR3 region has 17 residues. The V and J ends lost 8 bases and 8 bases, in that order; junction bases with no gene match: 19. The CDR3 protein is CASSLGAGGLSRDEQFF. The CDR3 DNA sequence: TGTGCCAGCTCCCTGGGGGCGGGAGGGCTTTCAAGAGATGAGCAGTTCTTC.

V is TRBV7-6 and J is TRBJ1-4; D is unresolved. The V end was cut by 3 bases, the J end by 5 bases, with 16 bases between. Germline V CDR1 and CDR2: SGHVS, FNYEAQ. The CDR3 sequence is 16 residues long. CDR3 in DNA: TGTGCCAGCAGCTTTCAATCGCGGGGTGGGAATGAAAAACTGTTTTTT. Its translation: CASSFQSRGGNEKLFF.

The V gene is TRBV28, the J gene TRBJ2-6, with D perhaps matching TRBD1 (6 bases). The germline V gene has CDR1 MDHEN and CDR2 SYDVKM. Trimming shortened V by 6 bases and J by 2 bases, and 14 bases separated the two germline ends. The CDR3 has 16 amino acids. CDR3 sequence reads: CASSSGRGAGANVLTF. The CDR3, as DNA: TGTGCCAGCAGCTCGGGCAGGGGAGCTGGGGCCAACGTCCTGACTTTC.

As regards this clonotype: A much larger clone differs by one base, so this may be a read error. This rearrangement joins TRBV6-6 to TRBJ1-1; a weak D match, TRBD1 (5 bases). This CDR3 contains 11 residues. Germline CDR1 is MNHNY and CDR2 is SVGAGI (reference sequence). CDR3 bases: TGTGCCGGCAGTCAGGGACCTGAAGCTTTCTTT. Residues: CAGSQGPEAFF.

This clonotype has just one count. The J gene is TRBJ2-7, the V gene TRBV20-1; D is possibly TRBD2 (6 bases). Germline loops: CDR1 DFQATT, CDR2 SNEGSKA (reference sequence). V shed 6 bases and J shed 6 bases, with 15 bases lying between them. The CDR3 contains 12 residues. DNA of the CDR3: TGCAGTGCGAACAGCGGGCCTGGCGAGCAGTACTTC. Protein: CSANSGPGEQYF.

This clonotype was counted only a few times. The chain employs TRBV10-3 and TRBJ2-5; TRBD2 matches at 8 bases. The J call is uncertain, as TRBJ2-7 better fits the DNA end. CDR1 and CDR2 from the germline V gene are ENHRY and SYGVKD. The CDR3 is 12 residues long. The CDR3 DNA sequence: TGTGCCCTGAGCCCTAGCGGGTACGAGCAGTACTTC. It translates to CALSPSGYEQYF.

The chain recombines TRBV12-3 or TRBV12-4 with TRBJ2-3, with D perhaps TRBD2 (5 bases). V was trimmed by 5 bases and J by 1 base, leaving 13 bases between them. The CDR3 has 15 residues. CDR3 DNA: TGTGCCAGCAGTGTAGAGGGTAAAGGCACAGATACGCAGTATTTT. This codes for CASSVEGKGTDTQYF.

The V and J genes are TRBV19 and TRBJ2-3, with D tentatively TRBD2 (6 bases). CDR3 size: 15 residues. V gave up 3 bases and J gave up 0 bases, with 10 bases separating them. The V gene's germline CDR1 is LNHDA and CDR2 SQIVND (reference sequence). The CDR3 here is CASSISGISTDTQYF. Here the CDR3 DNA reads TGTGCCAGTAGTATTAGCGGAATTAGCACAGATACGCAGTATTTT.

The chain couples TRBV28 to TRBJ2-1; TRBD1 matches 8 bases. The V gene's germline CDR1 is MDHEN and CDR2 SYDVKM. Trimming at V came to 4 bases and at J to 5 bases, leaving 4 bases not matched to a gene. This CDR3 contains 14 residues. Here the CDR3 reads CASSWGQANNEQFF. As DNA, the CDR3 is TGTGCCAGCAGTTGGGGACAGGCTAACAATGAGCAGTTCTTC.

The genes are TRBV5-1 and TRBJ2-5; no firm D call. This CDR3 is 14 amino acids long. In germline, CDR1 is SGHRS, CDR2 YFSETQ. Trimming removed 2 bases at V and 1 base at J, with 9 bases between. CDR3 nucleotides: TGCGCCAGCAGCTTTAGCTGGGGCCAAGAGACCCAGTACTTC. Protein product: CASSFSWGQETQYF. The variable domain in full, completed from reference TRBV5-1 and TRBJ2-5, reads KAGVTQTPRYLIKTRGQQVTLSCSPISGHRSVSWYQQTPGQGLQFLFEYFSETQRNKGNFPGRFSGRQFSNSRSEMNVSTLELGDSALYLCASSFSWGQETQYFGPGTRLLVL.

The chain employs TRBV28 and TRBJ2-3; 10 bases agree with TRBD2. The CDR3 has 16 amino acids. Trimming removed 6 bases from V and 5 bases from J; junction bases left unmatched: 11. Germline values: CDR1 MDHEN, CDR2 SYDVKM. CDR3: CASSPLLAGAGDTQYF. CDR3 DNA: TGTGCCAGCAGCCCCCTCCTAGCGGGAGCTGGAGATACGCAGTATTTT.

This clonotype has a handful of counts. This chain joins TRBV16 and TRBJ2-7; D is uncertain. Trimming pared 4 bases from V and 6 bases from J, leaving 13 bases between. The CDR3 spans 13 residues. Per germline, CDR1 KGHSY and CDR2 FQNENV. This CDR3 is CASSPWGSGEQYF. In DNA, the CDR3 is TGTGCCAGCAGCCCTTGGGGATCGGGCGAGCAGTACTTC.

J is TRBJ1-2 and V is TRBV28; 7 bases align to TRBD1. The length of the CDR3 is 11 residues. The V gene end was trimmed by 9 bases and the J gene end by 10 bases; junction bases not matched to a gene: 8. Germline loops: CDR1 MDHEN, CDR2 SYDVKM. The CDR3 spells CASRDSPFYTF. As DNA, the CDR3 is TGTGCCAGTAGGGACAGTCCATTCTACACCTTC.

The V call is TRBV20-1, the J call TRBJ1-6; no clear D. Germline CDR1 is DFQATT and CDR2 is SNEGSKA (reference sequence). The CDR3 extends over 12 amino acids. Between the trimmed V and J ends, which lost 3 bases and 11 bases, there was a span of 11 bases. The CDR3 sequence is CSASPHRAPLHF. The CDR3 bases are TGCAGTGCTAGCCCCCATAGGGCACCCCTCCACTTT.